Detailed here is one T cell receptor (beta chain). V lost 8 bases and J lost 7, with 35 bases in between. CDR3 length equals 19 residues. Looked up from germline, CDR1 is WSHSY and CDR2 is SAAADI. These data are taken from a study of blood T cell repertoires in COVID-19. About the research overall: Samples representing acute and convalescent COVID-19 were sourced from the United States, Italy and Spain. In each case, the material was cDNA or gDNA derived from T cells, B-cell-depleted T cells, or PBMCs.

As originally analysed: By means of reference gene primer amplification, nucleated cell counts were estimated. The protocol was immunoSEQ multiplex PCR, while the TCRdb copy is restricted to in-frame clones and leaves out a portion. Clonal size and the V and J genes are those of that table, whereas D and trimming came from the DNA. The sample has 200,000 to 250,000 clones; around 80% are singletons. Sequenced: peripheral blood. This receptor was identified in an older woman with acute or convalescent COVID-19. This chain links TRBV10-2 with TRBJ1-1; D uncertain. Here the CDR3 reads CASARGRPSGPLGVGEAFF. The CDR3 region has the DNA TGCGCCAGCGCACGGGGAAGGCCCTCCGGGCCCCTTGGGGTTGGTGAAGCTTTCTTT.